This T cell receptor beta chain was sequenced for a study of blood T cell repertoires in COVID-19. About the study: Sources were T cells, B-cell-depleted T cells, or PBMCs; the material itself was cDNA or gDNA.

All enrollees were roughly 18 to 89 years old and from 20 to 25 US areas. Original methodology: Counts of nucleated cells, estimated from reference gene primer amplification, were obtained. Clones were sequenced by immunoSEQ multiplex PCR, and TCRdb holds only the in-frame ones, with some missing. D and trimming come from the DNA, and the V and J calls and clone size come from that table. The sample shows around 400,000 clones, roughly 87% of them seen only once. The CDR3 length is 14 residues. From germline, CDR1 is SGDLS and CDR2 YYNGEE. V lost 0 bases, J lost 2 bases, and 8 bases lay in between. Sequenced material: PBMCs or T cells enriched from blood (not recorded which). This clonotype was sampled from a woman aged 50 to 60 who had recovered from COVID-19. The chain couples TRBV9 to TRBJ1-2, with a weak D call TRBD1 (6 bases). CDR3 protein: CASSVGQGNYGYTF. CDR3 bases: TGTGCCAGCAGCGTAGGGCAGGGGAACTATGGCTACACCTTC.